This T cell receptor (beta chain) originates from a study of blood T cell repertoires in COVID-19 (dated by TCRdb to 2018 to 2021). Looking at the study overall: Samples from collaborators originated in the United States, Italy and Spain and spanned both the acute and convalescent phases of COVID-19. The prospective study material was composed of cDNA or gDNA derived from T cells, B-cell-depleted T cells, or PBMCs. Deeply sampled blood TCRbeta repertoires from subjects exposed to, actively infected with, or recovered from COVID-19 were included in the dataset. The repertoires were released in a freely available public database meant as a resource for research on the immune response to SARS-CoV-2. The samples were drawn from two sources: the first 160 participants of the ongoing ImmuneRACE study, and some 1,300 subjects contributed by 6 global collaborators. The sample metadata nearly always contained a de-identified subject ID, COVID-19 status, age in years and sex. Where available, HLA class I and class II types were taken from metadata supplied by the sample provider and were not determined by assay-based typing. What the research found in general, with its limitations: Clinical and demographic metadata were provided uncurated, with the amount varying by source and participant.

Spanning cysteine to phenylalanine, the CDR3 consists of 11 amino acids. Solely the CDR3 DNA is kept, with 33 bases framed from the first base. Via the germline V gene, CDR1 is MNHEY and CDR2 SVGEGT. V loses 5 bases of germline sequence and J loses 2 bases, and the interval between the two ends is 2 bases. Collaborating institutions collected whole blood in K2EDTA tubes following their own protocols. For TCRbeta analysis, collaborator samples were shipped as frozen whole blood, as isolated PBMCs, or as DNA extracted from either sample type. TCRbeta CDR3 regions were amplified from genomic DNA by means of the immunoSEQ Assay, a bias-controlled multiplex PCR. The authors' analysis ran thus. The number of nucleated cells in each sample was estimated from the amplification of reference gene primers within the assay. Sequence reads were collapsed and filtered to measure the absolute abundance of every unique TCRbeta CDR3 rearrangement. For each sample, productive Simpson clonality was calculated as the square root of Simpson's diversity index across productive rearrangements. TCRdb's version of the immuneACCESS table is confined to in-frame rearrangements and falls short of the full clone set. An unresolved V gene accounts for under half of the shortfall where checked; the remainder is of unknown origin. V, J and clone size reflect that table, while D and trimming were determined from the DNA. This sample lists 250,000 to 300,000 clones; roughly 85% were detected once. Less than 6.5% of the sample is taken by the ten largest.

To note about this clone: Its antigen specificity is not known. Base qualities are not provided; no much larger clone lies one nucleotide away.

Sequenced sample: peripheral blood. The chain links TRBV6-2 or TRBV6-3 with TRBJ2-3; a confident D gene designation cannot be given. This receptor was taken from a middle-aged man with active or convalescent COVID-19. The nucleotide sequence is given as TGTGCCAGCAGTCACACAGATACGCAGTATTTT. Its coded protein is CASSHTDTQYF.